The TCR beta chain under discussion was sequenced for a study of shared clonotypes between healthy human individuals. Whole-study findings and limits: Sharing across four donors was highest in naive CD4 (roughly 5%) and lowest in memory CD8 (approximately 0.4%). Researchers found naive subsets generally carried larger estimated richness than memory subsets.

A word on this clone: What it binds is not known.

The CDR3 has 14 amino acids. V lost 5 bases, J lost 0 bases, and 7 bases lay in between. Looked up from germline, CDR1 is SGHDN and CDR2 is FVKESK. In the naive CD8 group, cells lacked CD45RO and were positively selected for CCR7, so terminally differentiated effector memory CD45RA+ cells were left out. Replicate PCRs run on sorted subsets employed approximately 0.2 ug DNA, 25,000 to 35,000 T cell genomes. Study processing details: Junction-only sequences without quality scores came from ImmunoSEQ, so filtering differed. The table came from immunoSEQ multiplex PCR; TCRdb's copy has only in-frame clones and leaves some out. Clonal size and the V and J genes are those of that table, whereas D and trimming came from the DNA. Among around 560,000 clones listed, about 95% were seen once.

The sequenced sample was naive CD8+ T cells sorted from blood. The genes are TRBV14 and TRBJ1-4; the D is unclear. The receptor was derived from a young woman in good health. CDR3 DNA sequence: TGTGCCAGCAGCACCCCAGCAACTAATGAAAAACTGTTTTTT. Protein sequence: CASSTPATNEKLFF.